The present T cell receptor (beta chain) was sequenced within a study of human T cells and chemical hapten exposure. TCRdb reprocessed the RACE reads via MiXCR and lists one record per CDR3 protein. Here the sample spans some 400,000 distinct CDR3 sequences, approximately 5.1% being singletons. This clonotype appeared many times. The time point: pre-sensitization, week 0. Treatment reported: therapeutic diphenylcyclopropenone sensitization with weekly scalp DPC. Between the trimmed V and J ends, which lost 7 bases and 5 bases, there was a span of 14 bases. The CDR3 runs to 13 residues. Germline loops: CDR1 MNHEY, CDR2 SVGAGI.

This TCR derives from a woman between 50 and 59 years old with alopecia areata. Some clones in this sample may be carry-over from other donors' samples. The material was whole blood, obtained in connection with sensitization to the hapten diphenylcyclopropenone (DPC). This rearrangement joins TRBV6-5 to TRBJ1-1, with no clear D. CDR3 sequence (DNA): TGTGCCAGCACCCGGCTCGGAAGGACTGAAGCTTTCTTT. Translation gives CASTRLGRTEAFF.